This T cell receptor beta chain was identified in a study of Tregs in tolerant kidney transplant recipients. Profiling relied on immunoSEQ multiplex PCR, and the TCRdb table lists in-frame clones only, not all of them. Among around 15,000 clones, about 82% were seen once, and the ten largest hold roughly 1.7%. The CDR3 sequence is 15 residues long. Trimming cost V 0 bases and J 5 bases, with 13 bases left between them. The germline V gene encodes CDR1 LNHNV and CDR2 YYDKDF (reference sequence). The sequence came from a human donor who received a combined kidney and bone marrow transplant. The sequencing here drew on Tregs from blood, taken before the transplant. The V and J genes are TRBV15 and TRBJ1-2; D unclear. The CDR3 here is CATSRDLRVGYGYTF. The CDR3 DNA sequence: TGTGCCACCAGCAGAGATTTGAGGGTAGGGTATGGCTACACCTTC.